Below are 8 T cell receptor beta chains sequenced from a single sample in a study of OX40 agonist ivuxolimab in advanced cancers. The protocol was immunoSEQ multiplex PCR, while the TCRdb copy is restricted to in-frame clones and leaves out a portion. The sample has roughly 48,000 clones, 70% to 85% seen once. The specimen was CD4+ or CD8+ T cells sorted from blood, collected in a trial of the OX40 agonist ivuxolimab. The receptors stem from an adult with an advanced solid tumor such as melanoma, head and neck, liver or kidney cancer.

The rearrangement uses TRBV18 and TRBJ1-4, with TRBD1 matching 10 bases. Germline lookup yields CDR1 KGHSH and CDR2 LQKENI. The trim removed 3 bases at V and 7 bases at J, leaving 8 bases unmatched. This CDR3 has 16 amino acids. CDR3 residues: CASSPAPTGGLEKLFF. CDR3 sequence (DNA): TGTGCCAGCTCACCTGCCCCGACAGGGGGCCTTGAAAAACTGTTTTTT. The variable domain in full, with the rest retrieved from reference TRBV18 and TRBJ1-4, is NAGVMQNPRHLVRRRGQEARLRCSPMKGHSHVYWYRQLPEEGLKFMVYLQKENIIDESGMPKERFSAEFPKEGPSILRIQQVVRGDSAAYFCASSPAPTGGLEKLFFGSGTQLSVL.

This rearrangement joins TRBV19 to TRBJ2-5, with D hard to call. Judging by the DNA end, TRBJ2-7 fits better; the J call may be wrong. The germline gives CDR1 LNHDA, CDR2 SQIVND (reference sequence). The CDR3 contains 14 residues. CDR3 nucleotide sequence: TGTGCCAGTAGTTACGGCGATCCCACCTACGAGCAGTACTTC. Its translation: CASSYGDPTYEQYF.

The V and J genes are TRBV4-1 and TRBJ2-5, with D perhaps TRBD1 (5 bases). The CDR3 is 16 residues long. Germline loops: CDR1 MGHRA, CDR2 YSYEKL. V shed 4 bases and J shed 1 base, with 16 bases lying between them. The CDR3 DNA reads as TGCGCCAGCAGCCCAGTCCTCAGGGAATTCCAAGAGACCCAGTACTTC. Translated: CASSPVLREFQETQYF.

The rearrangement links TRBV7-2 to TRBJ2-1; D is tentatively TRBD1 or TRBD2 (6 bases each). V lost 4 bases and J 7 bases, leaving 14 bases between the germline ends. The CDR3 has 14 residues. The germline gives CDR1 SGHTA, CDR2 FQGNSA. The DNA for the CDR3 is TGTGCCAGCAGCTACTCCGTAGGGGGGAATGAGCAGTTCTTC. Amino acid sequence: CASSYSVGGNEQFF.

The rearrangement uses TRBV7-3 and TRBJ2-2; TRBD2 agrees at 11 bases. The germline CDR1 and CDR2 sequences are SGHTA and FQGTGA. The CDR3 is made up of 16 amino acids. V lost 5 bases to trimming and J lost 7 bases; unmatched junction nucleotides: 9. CDR3 in amino acids: CASSLSGRAGDGELFF. CDR3 bases: TGTGCCAGCAGCCTTAGCGGGAGGGCCGGGGACGGGGAGCTGTTTTTT.

The chain employs TRBV11-2 and TRBJ2-3; D possibly corresponds to TRBD2 (5 bases). Germline values: CDR1 SGHAT, CDR2 FQNNGV. V lost 1 base, J lost 3 bases, and 8 bases lay in between. CDR3 length: 14 residues. Here the CDR3 reads CASSLVLATDTQYF. The DNA of the CDR3 is TGTGCCAGCAGCTTAGTATTAGCGACAGATACGCAGTATTTT.

This sequence joins TRBV11-2 and TRBJ2-3; D unclear. The V gene lost 4 bases and the J gene lost 2 bases, with 13 bases spanning the gap. The CDR3 spans 15 residues. Germline CDR1 and CDR2: SGHAT and FQNNGV. The CDR3 reads CASSSLRGVTDTQYF. The CDR3 DNA reads TGTGCCAGCAGCTCTCTTAGAGGAGTCACAGATACGCAGTATTTT.

This clone was counted between two and nine times. The J gene is TRBJ1-2, the V gene TRBV19; no clear D. V dropped 5 bases and J dropped 8 bases, with 12 bases sitting between them. Germline-derived CDR1 and CDR2 are LNHDA and SQIVND (reference sequence). This CDR3 is 12 amino acids long. CDR3 sequence reads: CASSLQKRGYTF. The CDR3 region has the DNA TGTGCCAGTAGTTTGCAGAAACGGGGCTACACCTTC.